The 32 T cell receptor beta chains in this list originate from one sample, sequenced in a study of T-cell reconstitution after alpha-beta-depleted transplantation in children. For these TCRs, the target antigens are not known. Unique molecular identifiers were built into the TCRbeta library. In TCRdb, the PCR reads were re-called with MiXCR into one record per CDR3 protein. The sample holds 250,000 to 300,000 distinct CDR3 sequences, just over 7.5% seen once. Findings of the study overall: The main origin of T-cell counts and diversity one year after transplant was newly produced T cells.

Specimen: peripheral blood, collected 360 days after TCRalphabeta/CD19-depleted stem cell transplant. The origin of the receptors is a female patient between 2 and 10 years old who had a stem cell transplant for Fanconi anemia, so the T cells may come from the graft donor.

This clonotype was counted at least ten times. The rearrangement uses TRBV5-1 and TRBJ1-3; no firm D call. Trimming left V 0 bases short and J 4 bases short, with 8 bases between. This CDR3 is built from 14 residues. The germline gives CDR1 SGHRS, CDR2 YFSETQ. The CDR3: CASSLETGGNTIYF. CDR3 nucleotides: TGCGCCAGCAGCTTGGAGACCGGAGGAAACACCATATATTTT. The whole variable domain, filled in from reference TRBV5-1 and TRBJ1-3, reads KAGVTQTPRYLIKTRGQQVTLSCSPISGHRSVSWYQQTPGQGLQFLFEYFSETQRNKGNFPGRFSGRQFSNSRSEMNVSTLELGDSALYLCASSLETGGNTIYFGEGSWLTVV.

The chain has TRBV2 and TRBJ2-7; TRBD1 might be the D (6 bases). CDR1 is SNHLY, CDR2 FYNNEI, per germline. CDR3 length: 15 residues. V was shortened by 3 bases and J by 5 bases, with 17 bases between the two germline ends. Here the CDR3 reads CASSDGGREQHEQYF. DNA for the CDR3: TGTGCCAGCAGTGATGGGGGCAGAGAGCAACACGAGCAGTACTTC.

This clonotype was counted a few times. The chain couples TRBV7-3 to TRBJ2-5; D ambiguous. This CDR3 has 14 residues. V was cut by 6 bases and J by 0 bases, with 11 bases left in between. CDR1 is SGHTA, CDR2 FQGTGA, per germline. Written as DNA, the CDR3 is TGTGCCAGCAGTCAGGATATTTACCAAGAGACCCAGTACTTC. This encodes CASSQDIYQETQYF.

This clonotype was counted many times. CDR3 sequence: CASKIQEDSYEQYF. CDR3 DNA sequence: TGTGCCAGCAAGATACAGGAGGACTCCTACGAGCAGTACTTC. The chain couples TRBV6-6 to TRBJ2-7; D may correspond to TRBD1 or TRBD2 (5 bases each). The length of the CDR3 is 14 residues. CDR1 and CDR2 (germline): MNHNY, SVGAGI (reference sequence). V was shortened by 7 bases and J by 0 bases, with 13 bases between the two germline ends.

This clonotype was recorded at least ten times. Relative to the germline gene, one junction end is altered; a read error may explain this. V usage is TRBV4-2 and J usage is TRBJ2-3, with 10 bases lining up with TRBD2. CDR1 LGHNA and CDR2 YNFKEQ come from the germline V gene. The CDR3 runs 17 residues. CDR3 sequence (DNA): TGTGCCAGCAGCCAAGATATCCTATTAAGTAGCGGGGGGACCTTGTTTTTT. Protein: CASSQDILLSSGGTLFF.

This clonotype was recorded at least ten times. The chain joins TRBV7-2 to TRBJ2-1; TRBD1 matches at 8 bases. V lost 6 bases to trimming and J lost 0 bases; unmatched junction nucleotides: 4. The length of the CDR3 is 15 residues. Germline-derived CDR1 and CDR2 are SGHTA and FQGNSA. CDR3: CASRLDRASYNEQFF. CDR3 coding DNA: TGTGCCAGCAGGTTGGACAGGGCCTCCTACAATGAGCAGTTCTTC.

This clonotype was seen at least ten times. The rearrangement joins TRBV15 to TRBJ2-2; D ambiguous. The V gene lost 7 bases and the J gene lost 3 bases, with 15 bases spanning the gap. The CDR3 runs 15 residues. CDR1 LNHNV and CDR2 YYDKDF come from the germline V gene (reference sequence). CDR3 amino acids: CATKGTEVYTGELFF. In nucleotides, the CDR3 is TGTGCCACCAAAGGAACAGAAGTTTACACCGGGGAGCTGTTTTTT.

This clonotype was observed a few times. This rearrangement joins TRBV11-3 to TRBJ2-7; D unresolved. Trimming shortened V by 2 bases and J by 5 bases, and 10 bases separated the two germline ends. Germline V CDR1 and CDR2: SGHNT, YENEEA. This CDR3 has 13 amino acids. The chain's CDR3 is CASSLNVLNEQYF. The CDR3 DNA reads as TGTGCCAGCAGCTTAAACGTGTTAAACGAGCAGTACTTC.

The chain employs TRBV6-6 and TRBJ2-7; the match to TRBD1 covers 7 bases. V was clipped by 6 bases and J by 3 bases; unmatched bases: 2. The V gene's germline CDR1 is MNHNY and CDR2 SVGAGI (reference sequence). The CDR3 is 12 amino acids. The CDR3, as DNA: TGTGCCAGCAGGTACAGGGGCTACGAGCAGTACTTC. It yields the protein CASRYRGYEQYF.

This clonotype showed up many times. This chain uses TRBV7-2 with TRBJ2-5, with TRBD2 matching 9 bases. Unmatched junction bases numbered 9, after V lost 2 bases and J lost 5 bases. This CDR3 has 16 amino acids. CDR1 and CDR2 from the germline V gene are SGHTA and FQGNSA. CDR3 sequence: CASSLIYGGRAETQYF. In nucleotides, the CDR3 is TGTGCCAGCAGCTTAATATATGGCGGGAGGGCCGAGACCCAGTACTTC. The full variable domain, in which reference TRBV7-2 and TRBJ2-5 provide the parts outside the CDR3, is GAGVSQSPSNKVTEKGKDVELRCDPISGHTALYWYRQSLGQGLEFLIYFQGNSAPDKSGLPSDRFSAERTGGSVSTLTIQRTQQEDSAVYLCASSLIYGGRAETQYFGPGTRLLVL.

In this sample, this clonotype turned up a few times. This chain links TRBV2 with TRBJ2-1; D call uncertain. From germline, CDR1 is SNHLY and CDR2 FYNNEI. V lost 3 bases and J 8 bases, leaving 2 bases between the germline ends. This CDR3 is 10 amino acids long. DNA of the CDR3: TGTGCCAGCAGTGACCATGAGCAGTTCTTC. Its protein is CASSDHEQFF.

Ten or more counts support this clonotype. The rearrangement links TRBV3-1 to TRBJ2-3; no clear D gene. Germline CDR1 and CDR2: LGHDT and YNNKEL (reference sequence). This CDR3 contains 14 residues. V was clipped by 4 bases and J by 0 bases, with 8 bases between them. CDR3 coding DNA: TGTGCCAGCAGCCCTCCTCGAAGCACAGATACGCAGTATTTT. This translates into CASSPPRSTDTQYF.

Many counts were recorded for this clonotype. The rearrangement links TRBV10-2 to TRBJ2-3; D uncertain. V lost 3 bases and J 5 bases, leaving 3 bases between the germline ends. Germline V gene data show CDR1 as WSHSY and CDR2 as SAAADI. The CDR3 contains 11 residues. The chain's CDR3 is CASSDGDTQYF. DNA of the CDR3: TGCGCCAGCAGTGATGGAGATACGCAGTATTTT.

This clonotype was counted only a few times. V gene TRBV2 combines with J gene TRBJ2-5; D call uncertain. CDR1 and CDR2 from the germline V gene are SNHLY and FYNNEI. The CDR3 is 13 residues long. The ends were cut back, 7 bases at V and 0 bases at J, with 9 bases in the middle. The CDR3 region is CASTKLYQETQYF. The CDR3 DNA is TGTGCCAGCACCAAATTGTACCAAGAGACCCAGTACTTC.

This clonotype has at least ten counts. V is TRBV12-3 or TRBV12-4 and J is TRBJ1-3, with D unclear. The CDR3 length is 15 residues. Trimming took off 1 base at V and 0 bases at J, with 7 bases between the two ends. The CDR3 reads CASSLGALSGNTIYF. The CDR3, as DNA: TGTGCCAGCAGTTTAGGGGCCCTCTCTGGAAACACCATATATTTT.

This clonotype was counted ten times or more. CDR3 coding DNA: TGTGCCAGCAGTTTAGTTCGTCAGCCCCAGCATTTT. This codes for CASSLVRQPQHF. V and J are TRBV12-3 or TRBV12-4 and TRBJ1-5; no clear D. Trimming removed 1 base at V and 6 bases at J, with 4 bases between. The CDR3 length is 12 residues.

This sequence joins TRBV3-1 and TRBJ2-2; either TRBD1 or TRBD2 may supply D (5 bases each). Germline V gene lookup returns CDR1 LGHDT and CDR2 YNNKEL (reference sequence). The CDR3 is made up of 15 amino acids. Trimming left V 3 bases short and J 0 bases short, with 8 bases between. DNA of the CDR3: TGTGCCAGCAGCCAGTTGGGACCGAACACCGGGGAGCTGTTTTTT. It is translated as CASSQLGPNTGELFF. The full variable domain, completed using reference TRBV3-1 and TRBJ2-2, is DTAVSQTPKYLVTQMGNDKSIKCEQNLGHDTMYWYKQDSKKFLKIMFSYNNKELIINETVPNRFSPKSPDKAHLNLHINSLELGDSAVYFCASSQLGPNTGELFFGEGSRLTVL.

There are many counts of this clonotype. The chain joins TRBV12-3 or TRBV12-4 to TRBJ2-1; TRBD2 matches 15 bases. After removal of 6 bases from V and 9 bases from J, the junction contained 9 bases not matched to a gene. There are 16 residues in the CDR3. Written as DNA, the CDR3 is TGTGCCAGCAGCCGTGGACTAGCGGGGGGGCCGATTGAGCAGTTCTTC. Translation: CASSRGLAGGPIEQFF.

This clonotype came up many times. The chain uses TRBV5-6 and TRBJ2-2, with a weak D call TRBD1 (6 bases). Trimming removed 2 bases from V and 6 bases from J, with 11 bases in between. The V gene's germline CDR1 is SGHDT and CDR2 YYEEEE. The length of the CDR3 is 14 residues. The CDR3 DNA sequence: TGTGCCAGCAGCTTAGGTTGGGGGCCCGGGGAGCTGTTTTTT. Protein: CASSLGWGPGELFF.

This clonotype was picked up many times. The CDR3 nucleotides read TGTGCCAGCAGCGTACAGGGGGGTTCTTATAATTCACCCCTCCACTTT. It yields the protein CASSVQGGSYNSPLHF. V usage is TRBV6-1 and J usage is TRBJ1-6; 8 nucleotides align to TRBD1. CDR1 MNHNS and CDR2 SASEGT come from the germline V gene. V gave up 6 bases and J gave up 4 bases; unmatched junction bases: 8. The CDR3 has 16 residues.

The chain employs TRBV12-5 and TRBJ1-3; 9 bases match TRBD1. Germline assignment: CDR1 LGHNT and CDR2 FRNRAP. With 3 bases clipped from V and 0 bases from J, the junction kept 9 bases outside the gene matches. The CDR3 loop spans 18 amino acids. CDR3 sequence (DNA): TGTGCTAGTGGTTTCCAGACCGGGACAGGGCACTCTGGAAACACCATATATTTT. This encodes CASGFQTGTGHSGNTIYF.

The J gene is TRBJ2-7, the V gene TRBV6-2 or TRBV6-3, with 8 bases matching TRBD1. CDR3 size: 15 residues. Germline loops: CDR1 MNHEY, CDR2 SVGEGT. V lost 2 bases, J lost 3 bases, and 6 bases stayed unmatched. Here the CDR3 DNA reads TGTGCCAGCAGTTACGACAGGGGAACTTACTACGAGCAGTACTTC. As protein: CASSYDRGTYYEQYF.

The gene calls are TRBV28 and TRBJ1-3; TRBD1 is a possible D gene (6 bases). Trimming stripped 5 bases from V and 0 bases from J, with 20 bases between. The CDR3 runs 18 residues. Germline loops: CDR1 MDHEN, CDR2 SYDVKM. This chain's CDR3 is CASSHSPGDFFSGNTIYF. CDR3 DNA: TGTGCCAGCAGTCATTCTCCAGGGGACTTCTTCTCTGGAAACACCATATATTTT. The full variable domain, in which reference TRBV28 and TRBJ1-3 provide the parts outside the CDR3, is DVKVTQSSRYLVKRTGEKVFLECVQDMDHENMFWYRQDPGLGLRLIYFSYDVKMKEKGDIPEGYSVSREKKERFSLILESASTNQTSMYLCASSHSPGDFFSGNTIYFGEGSWLTVV.

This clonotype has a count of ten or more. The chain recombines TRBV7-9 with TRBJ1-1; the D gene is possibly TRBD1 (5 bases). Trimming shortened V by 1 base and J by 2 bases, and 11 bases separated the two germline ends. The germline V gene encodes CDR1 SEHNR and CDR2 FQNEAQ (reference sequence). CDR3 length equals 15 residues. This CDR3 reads CASSLDGGANTEAFF. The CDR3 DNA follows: TGTGCCAGCAGCTTAGACGGTGGGGCAAACACTGAAGCTTTCTTT.

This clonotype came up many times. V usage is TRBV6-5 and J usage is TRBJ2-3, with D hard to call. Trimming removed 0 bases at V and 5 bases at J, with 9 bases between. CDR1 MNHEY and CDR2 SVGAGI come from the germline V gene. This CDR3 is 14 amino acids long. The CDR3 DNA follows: TGTGCCAGCAGTTACTCGAGGCAGCGAGATACGCAGTATTTT. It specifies CASSYSRQRDTQYF.

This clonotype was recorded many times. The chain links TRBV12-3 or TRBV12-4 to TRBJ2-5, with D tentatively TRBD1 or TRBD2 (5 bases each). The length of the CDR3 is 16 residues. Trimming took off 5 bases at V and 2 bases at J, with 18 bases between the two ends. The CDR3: CASSPGALSGQETQYF. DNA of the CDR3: TGTGCCAGCAGTCCCGGGGCCTTAAGTGGGCAAGAGACCCAGTACTTC.

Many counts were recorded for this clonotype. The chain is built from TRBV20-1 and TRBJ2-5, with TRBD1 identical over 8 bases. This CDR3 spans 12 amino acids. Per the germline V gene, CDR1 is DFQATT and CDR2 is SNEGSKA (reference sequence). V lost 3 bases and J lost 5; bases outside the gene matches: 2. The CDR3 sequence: CSASPGGETQYF. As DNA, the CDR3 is TGCAGTGCTAGCCCAGGGGGCGAGACCCAGTACTTC.

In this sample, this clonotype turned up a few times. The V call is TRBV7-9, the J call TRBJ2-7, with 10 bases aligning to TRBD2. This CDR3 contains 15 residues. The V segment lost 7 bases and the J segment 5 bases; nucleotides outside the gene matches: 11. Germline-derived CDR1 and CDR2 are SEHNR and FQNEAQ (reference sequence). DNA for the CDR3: TGTGCCAGCATAGGAAGCGGGGGGGCGATCAACGAGCAGTACTTC. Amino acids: CASIGSGGAINEQYF. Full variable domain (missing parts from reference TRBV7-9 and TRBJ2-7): DTGVSQNPRHKITKRGQNVTFRCDPISEHNRLYWYRQTLGQGPEFLTYFQNEAQLEKSRLLSDRFSAERPKGSFSTLEIQRTEQGDSAMYLCASIGSGGAINEQYFGPGTRLTVT.

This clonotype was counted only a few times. The CDR3 sequence is CASSDGGFFVDEQFF. CDR3 nucleotides: TGTGCCAGCAGTGATGGGGGATTCTTTGTAGATGAGCAGTTCTTC. V is TRBV28 and J is TRBJ2-1; the D gene could be TRBD1 or TRBD2 (5 bases each). CDR3 length equals 15 residues. Germline loops: CDR1 MDHEN, CDR2 SYDVKM. With 5 bases removed from V and 8 bases from J, the gap between germline ends came to 19 bases.

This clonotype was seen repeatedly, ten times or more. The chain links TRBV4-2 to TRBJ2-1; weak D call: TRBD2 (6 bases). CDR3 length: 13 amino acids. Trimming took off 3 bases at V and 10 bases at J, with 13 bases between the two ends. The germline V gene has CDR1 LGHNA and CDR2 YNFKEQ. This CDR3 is CASSHWDSFEQFF. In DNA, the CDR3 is TGTGCCAGCAGCCACTGGGACTCGTTCGAGCAGTTCTTC.

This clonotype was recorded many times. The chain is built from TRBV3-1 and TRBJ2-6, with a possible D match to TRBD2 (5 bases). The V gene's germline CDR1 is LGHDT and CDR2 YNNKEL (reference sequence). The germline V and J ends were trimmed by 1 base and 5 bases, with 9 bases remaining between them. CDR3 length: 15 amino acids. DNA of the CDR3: TGTGCCAGCAGCCAAGTTGGAGGCAGGGCCAACGTCCTGACTTTC. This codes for CASSQVGGRANVLTF.

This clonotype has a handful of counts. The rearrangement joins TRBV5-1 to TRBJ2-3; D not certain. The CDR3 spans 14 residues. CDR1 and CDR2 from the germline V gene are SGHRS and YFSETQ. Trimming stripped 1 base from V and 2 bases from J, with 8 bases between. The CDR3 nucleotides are TGCGCCAGCAGCTTGCATCAGCCCACAGATACGCAGTATTTT. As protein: CASSLHQPTDTQYF.